This is a list of T cell receptor beta chains from one sample in a study of blood T cell repertoires in COVID-19. Some clones are missing from TCRdb's copy, which holds only in-frame ones; the method was immunoSEQ multiplex PCR. The data contain more than 110,000 clones, approximately 87% of them seen just once; the ten biggest clones take up 3.5% to 4.5%. The sample consisted of peripheral blood. The origin of the receptors is a woman aged 35 to 49 with acute or convalescent COVID-19. The CDR3 runs from the conserved cysteine through the conserved F or W. D genes are given only for firm matches. Expanded clones are given a class, and other clones once, few, many or no size at all.

size	V	J	D	CDR3	DNA
.	TRBV6-5	TRBJ1-6	TRBD1	CASRADRGGSPLHF	TGTGCCAGCAGAGCGGACAGGGGGGGTTCACCCCTCCACTTT
.	TRBV10-3	TRBJ2-7	TRBD2	CAISEQSSGRSYEQYF	TGTGCCATCAGTGAGCAGTCTAGCGGGAGATCCTACGAGCAGTACTTC
few	TRBV12-3/TRBV12-4	TRBJ1-2	.	CASSLQGKYGYTF	TGTGCCAGCAGTTTGCAGGGTAAATATGGCTACACCTTC
.	TRBV19	TRBJ2-3	TRBD1	CATHRQGSTDTQYF	TGTGCCACCCACCGACAGGGTAGCACAGATACGCAGTATTTT
.	TRBV15	TRBJ2-7	.	CATSRPASVRRYF	TGTGCCACCAGCAGACCCGCTTCAGTAAGGAGGTACTTC
.	TRBV9	TRBJ2-5	.	CASSPPGQETQYF	TGTGCCAGCAGCCCCCCGGGGCAAGAGACCCAGTACTTC
.	TRBV12-5	TRBJ2-3	TRBD2	CASGLGTSGSDTQYF	TGTGCTAGTGGTTTGGGGACTAGCGGTTCAGATACGCAGTATTTT
.	TRBV5-6	TRBJ2-7	TRBD1	CASSFGTGAYEQYF	TGTGCCAGCAGCTTCGGGACAGGGGCCTACGAGCAGTACTTC
.	TRBV12-3/TRBV12-4	TRBJ1-1	.	CASSFSSEAFF	TGTGCCAGCAGTTTTTCGTCTGAAGCTTTCTTT
.	TRBV9	TRBJ2-1	TRBD2	CASSVAAAGGGEQFF	TGTGCCAGCAGCGTAGCGGCAGCGGGAGGGGGTGAGCAGTTCTTC
.	TRBV6-5	TRBJ2-7	TRBD2	CASSTSGASYEQYF	TGTGCCAGCAGTACTAGCGGGGCCTCCTACGAGCAGTACTTC
.	TRBV30	TRBJ2-6	TRBD1	CAWSVLRGHGANVLTF	TGTGCCTGGAGTGTACTAAGGGGGCACGGGGCCAACGTCCTGACTTTC
.	TRBV7-2	TRBJ2-3	.	CAASNGVTSTDTQYF	TGTGCCGCTTCGAACGGGGTGACTAGCACAGATACGCAGTATTTT
.	TRBV3-1/TRBV3-2	TRBJ1-5	.	CASSQDISFSDQPQHF	TGTGCCAGCAGCCAAGATATCTCGTTTTCCGATCAGCCCCAGCATTTT
.	TRBV7-9	TRBJ1-5	.	CASSPGGLGPQPQHF	TGTGCCAGCAGCCCCGGGGGTTTGGGGCCTCAGCCCCAGCATTTT
once	TRBV2	TRBJ2-1	TRBD1	CASKGTGHNEQFF	TGTGCCAGCAAGGGGACAGGGCACAATGAGCAGTTCTTC
.	TRBV2	TRBJ2-7	TRBD1	CASRRQGYEQYF	TGTGCCAGCAGACGACAGGGCTACGAGCAGTACTTC
.	TRBV5-8	TRBJ1-4	.	CASSLYGKLFF	TGTGCCAGCAGCTTGTACGGAAAACTGTTTTTT